This is a list of T cell receptor beta chains from one sample in a study of blood T cell repertoires in COVID-19. TCRdb's copy holds only in-frame clones and misses some; the assay was immunoSEQ multiplex PCR. The sample lists roughly 150,000 clones; 85% to 95% were seen once. Specimen: peripheral blood. The receptors were sampled from a woman in her sixties with COVID-19, enrolled during active disease. CDR3s include the opening cysteine and the closing phenylalanine or tryptophan. The D gene is left open where the match is weak. The size of a clone is reported for some rows only, either as once, few or many, or as a class for expanded clones.

d_call: TRBD1; v_call: TRBV7-9; j_call: TRBJ1-6; clone_size: once; cdr3_aa: CASSSGRQGLNGNSPLHF; cdr3_nt: TGTGCCAGCAGCTCCGGTCGACAGGGCTTAAATGGTAATTCACCCCTCCACTTT
d_call: -; v_call: TRBV21-1; j_call: TRBJ1-3; clone_size: -; cdr3_aa: CASRGAEHTGNTIYF; cdr3_nt: TGTGCCAGCAGGGGGGCAGAACATACTGGAAACACCATATATTTT
d_call: TRBD2; v_call: TRBV5-1; j_call: TRBJ2-2; clone_size: -; cdr3_aa: CASSLGTSGGPRTGELFF; cdr3_nt: TGCGCCAGCAGCTTGGGGACTAGCGGGGGCCCTCGTACCGGGGAGCTGTTTTTT
d_call: TRBD1; v_call: TRBV6-5; j_call: TRBJ1-6; clone_size: -; cdr3_aa: CASSTRQGGNSPLHF; cdr3_nt: TGTGCCAGCAGTACGCGACAGGGAGGAAATTCACCCCTCCACTTT
d_call: -; v_call: TRBV19; j_call: TRBJ2-3; clone_size: -; cdr3_aa: CASSPRLSLTDTQYF; cdr3_nt: TGTGCCAGTAGTCCCCGACTGTCCCTCACAGATACGCAGTATTTT
d_call: TRBD1; v_call: TRBV6-1; j_call: TRBJ1-1; clone_size: -; cdr3_aa: CASSDRGRRPTEAFF; cdr3_nt: TGTGCCAGCAGTGACAGGGGGCGAAGGCCCACTGAAGCTTTCTTT
d_call: TRBD1; v_call: TRBV29-1; j_call: TRBJ2-1; clone_size: -; cdr3_aa: CSVENPDRVGGNEQFF; cdr3_nt: TGCAGCGTTGAAAACCCGGACAGGGTCGGGGGCAATGAGCAGTTCTTC
d_call: -; v_call: TRBV4-3; j_call: TRBJ2-1; clone_size: -; cdr3_aa: CASSQELSGVSYNEQFF; cdr3_nt: TGCGCCAGCAGCCAAGAGTTGTCGGGGGTCTCCTACAATGAGCAGTTCTTC
d_call: TRBD2; v_call: TRBV7-2; j_call: TRBJ2-7; clone_size: few; cdr3_aa: CASSSRLAGVGEQYF; cdr3_nt: TGTGCCAGCAGCTCCCGACTAGCGGGGGTAGGGGAGCAGTACTTC
d_call: TRBD1; v_call: TRBV10-3; j_call: TRBJ2-7; clone_size: -; cdr3_aa: CAIGELQGPYEQYF; cdr3_nt: TGTGCCATCGGCGAATTACAGGGGCCCTACGAGCAGTACTTC
d_call: TRBD1; v_call: TRBV18; j_call: TRBJ1-2; clone_size: -; cdr3_aa: CASSPGTGRDGYTF; cdr3_nt: TGTGCCAGCTCACCAGGGACAGGGAGAGATGGCTACACCTTC
d_call: -; v_call: TRBV7-2; j_call: TRBJ2-2; clone_size: -; cdr3_aa: CASSLEPVTGELFF; cdr3_nt: TGTGCCAGCAGCTTAGAACCAGTAACCGGGGAGCTGTTTTTT
d_call: -; v_call: TRBV7-2; j_call: TRBJ2-1; clone_size: -; cdr3_aa: CASSSRFSYNEQFF; cdr3_nt: TGTGCCAGCAGCTCCCGGTTCTCCTACAATGAGCAGTTCTTC
d_call: TRBD1; v_call: TRBV7-9; j_call: TRBJ1-4; clone_size: few; cdr3_aa: CASSPTGMGPNEKLFF; cdr3_nt: TGTGCCAGCAGCCCGACAGGGATGGGTCCTAATGAAAAACTGTTTTTT
d_call: -; v_call: TRBV6-5; j_call: TRBJ1-1; clone_size: -; cdr3_aa: CASSFAGREAFF; cdr3_nt: TGTGCCAGCAGTTTCGCGGGTCGTGAAGCTTTCTTT
d_call: TRBD1; v_call: TRBV15; j_call: TRBJ2-3; clone_size: -; cdr3_aa: CATDLQGARSDTQYF; cdr3_nt: TGTGCCACCGATTTGCAGGGGGCGCGGTCAGATACGCAGTATTTT
d_call: -; v_call: TRBV7-9; j_call: TRBJ1-2; clone_size: -; cdr3_aa: CASSPHRIHGYTF; cdr3_nt: TGTGCCAGCAGCCCCCACAGGATCCATGGCTACACCTTC
d_call: TRBD1; v_call: TRBV5-5; j_call: TRBJ1-5; clone_size: few; cdr3_aa: CASSITGTVSNQPQHF; cdr3_nt: TGTGCCAGCAGCATAACCGGGACAGTCAGCAATCAGCCCCAGCATTTT
d_call: -; v_call: TRBV7-9; j_call: TRBJ1-4; clone_size: -; cdr3_aa: CASSRGEKLFF; cdr3_nt: TGTGCCAGCAGCAGAGGCGAAAAACTGTTTTTT
d_call: -; v_call: TRBV19; j_call: TRBJ1-2; clone_size: -; cdr3_aa: CASSPTETPRGGSTF; cdr3_nt: TGTGCCAGTAGTCCAACAGAGACCCCCCGGGGGGGCTCGACCTTC
d_call: TRBD2; v_call: TRBV11-3; j_call: TRBJ2-1; clone_size: -; cdr3_aa: CASSQLAGTEQFF; cdr3_nt: TGTGCCAGCAGCCAACTAGCGGGTACGGAGCAGTTCTTC
d_call: -; v_call: TRBV6-6; j_call: TRBJ2-3; clone_size: -; cdr3_aa: CASRARDTTDTQYF; cdr3_nt: TGTGCCAGCAGGGCACGGGACACCACAGATACGCAGTATTTT
d_call: TRBD2; v_call: TRBV6-2/TRBV6-3; j_call: TRBJ2-1; clone_size: -; cdr3_aa: CASSSETSGDYNEQFF; cdr3_nt: TGTGCCAGCAGCTCCGAGACTAGCGGGGATTACAATGAGCAGTTCTTC
d_call: TRBD1; v_call: TRBV14; j_call: TRBJ1-6; clone_size: once; cdr3_aa: CASSLRTGQRMDSPLHF; cdr3_nt: TGTGCCAGCAGCCTAAGGACAGGGCAGCGTATGGATTCACCCCTCCACTTT
d_call: -; v_call: TRBV19; j_call: TRBJ1-5; clone_size: -; cdr3_aa: CASSIRRDQPQHF; cdr3_nt: TGTGCCAGTAGTATAAGACGGGATCAGCCCCAGCATTTT
d_call: -; v_call: TRBV6-6; j_call: TRBJ1-6; clone_size: -; cdr3_aa: CASLDTRTDSPLHF; cdr3_nt: TGTGCCAGCCTTGACACCCGAACGGATTCACCCCTCCACTTT
d_call: -; v_call: TRBV3-1/TRBV3-2; j_call: TRBJ1-5; clone_size: -; cdr3_aa: CASSQGRNSNQPQHF; cdr3_nt: TGTGCCAGCAGCCAAGGCAGGAATAGCAATCAGCCCCAGCATTTT
d_call: TRBD2; v_call: TRBV30; j_call: TRBJ2-1; clone_size: -; cdr3_aa: CAWKGRGDYNEQFF; cdr3_nt: TGTGCCTGGAAAGGGCGGGGGGACTACAATGAGCAGTTCTTC
d_call: -; v_call: TRBV4-1; j_call: TRBJ1-2; clone_size: -; cdr3_aa: CASSQVRQNYGYTF; cdr3_nt: TGCGCCAGCAGCCAAGTTAGACAGAACTATGGCTACACCTTC
d_call: -; v_call: TRBV2; j_call: TRBJ1-4; clone_size: -; cdr3_aa: CASRLASTGNEKLFF; cdr3_nt: TGTGCCAGCAGGCTTGCCTCCACGGGTAATGAAAAACTGTTTTTT
d_call: -; v_call: TRBV4-3; j_call: TRBJ1-2; clone_size: -; cdr3_aa: CASSQDLPGSDGYTF; cdr3_nt: TGCGCCAGCAGCCAAGATCTCCCAGGGTCGGATGGCTACACCTTC
d_call: TRBD1; v_call: TRBV14; j_call: TRBJ1-2; clone_size: -; cdr3_aa: CASSPRTGGGYTF; cdr3_nt: TGTGCCAGCAGCCCGCGGACAGGGGGCGGCTACACCTTC
d_call: -; v_call: TRBV27; j_call: TRBJ2-6; clone_size: -; cdr3_aa: CASSYNSGANVLTF; cdr3_nt: TGTGCCAGCAGCTATAACTCTGGGGCCAACGTCCTGACTTTC
d_call: TRBD1; v_call: TRBV19; j_call: TRBJ1-4; clone_size: -; cdr3_aa: CASSTGQGGREKLFF; cdr3_nt: TGTGCCAGTAGCACGGGACAGGGGGGAAGAGAAAAACTGTTTTTT
d_call: -; v_call: TRBV7-8; j_call: TRBJ1-1; clone_size: -; cdr3_aa: CASSYGRLTEAFF; cdr3_nt: TGTGCCAGCAGCTACGGCAGGCTAACTGAAGCTTTCTTT
d_call: TRBD1; v_call: TRBV27; j_call: TRBJ1-3; clone_size: -; cdr3_aa: CATRGTGWSGNTIYF; cdr3_nt: TGTGCCACCCGAGGGACAGGGTGGTCTGGAAACACCATATATTTT
d_call: TRBD1; v_call: TRBV7-9; j_call: TRBJ1-1; clone_size: -; cdr3_aa: CASRADRVITEAFF; cdr3_nt: TGTGCCAGCAGAGCGGACAGGGTAATCACTGAAGCTTTCTTT
d_call: TRBD1; v_call: TRBV7-2; j_call: TRBJ1-2; clone_size: -; cdr3_aa: CASSADRGNYGYTF; cdr3_nt: TGTGCCAGCAGCGCGGACAGGGGGAACTATGGCTACACCTTC
d_call: -; v_call: TRBV18; j_call: TRBJ1-2; clone_size: -; cdr3_aa: CASSPPNVPAGGYTF; cdr3_nt: TGTGCCAGCTCACCACCTAACGTCCCGGCCGGGGGCTACACCTTC
d_call: TRBD1; v_call: TRBV3-1/TRBV3-2; j_call: TRBJ1-6; clone_size: -; cdr3_aa: CASSRDSNSPLHF; cdr3_nt: TGTGCCAGCAGCCGGGACAGTAATTCACCCCTCCACTTT
d_call: -; v_call: TRBV4-1; j_call: TRBJ2-4; clone_size: once; cdr3_aa: CASSQGGQSGVAKNIQYF; cdr3_nt: TGCGCCAGCAGCCAAGGGGGGCAGTCAGGCGTCGCCAAAAACATTCAGTACTTC
d_call: -; v_call: TRBV28; j_call: TRBJ1-2; clone_size: -; cdr3_aa: CASTLRGGYTF; cdr3_nt: TGTGCCAGCACGCTCCGGGGTGGCTACACCTTC
d_call: -; v_call: TRBV18; j_call: TRBJ1-1; clone_size: -; cdr3_aa: CASSPGPGREAFF; cdr3_nt: TGTGCCAGCTCACCAGGCCCTGGGCGTGAAGCTTTCTTT
d_call: TRBD2; v_call: TRBV29-1; j_call: TRBJ2-3; clone_size: -; cdr3_aa: CSVVLLAGGATDTQYF; cdr3_nt: TGCAGCGTTGTTTTACTAGCGGGGGGCGCCACAGATACGCAGTATTTT
d_call: -; v_call: TRBV4-3; j_call: TRBJ2-1; clone_size: -; cdr3_aa: CASSHHYRTAEQNEQFF; cdr3_nt: TGCGCCAGCAGCCACCACTACCGGACAGCCGAGCAGAATGAGCAGTTCTTC
d_call: TRBD1; v_call: TRBV4-2; j_call: TRBJ1-2; clone_size: -; cdr3_aa: CASSQDQPGTGFGYTF; cdr3_nt: TGTGCCAGCAGCCAAGATCAGCCCGGGACAGGGTTTGGCTACACCTTC
d_call: -; v_call: TRBV3-1/TRBV3-2; j_call: TRBJ1-4; clone_size: -; cdr3_aa: CASSQRDNRLFF; cdr3_nt: TGTGCCAGCAGCCAAAGAGACAACCGTCTGTTTTTT
d_call: TRBD2; v_call: TRBV6-2/TRBV6-3; j_call: TRBJ2-1; clone_size: -; cdr3_aa: CASSSGLVARQFF; cdr3_nt: TGTGCCAGCAGTTCCGGACTAGTAGCAAGGCAGTTCTTC
d_call: -; v_call: TRBV30; j_call: TRBJ1-6; clone_size: -; cdr3_aa: CAWQKENSPLHF; cdr3_nt: TGTGCCTGGCAGAAAGAAAATTCACCCCTCCACTTT
d_call: -; v_call: TRBV5-6; j_call: TRBJ1-4; clone_size: once; cdr3_aa: CASSLSRDKDEKLFF; cdr3_nt: TGTGCCAGCAGCTTGTCCAGGGATAAAGATGAAAAACTGTTTTTT
d_call: -; v_call: TRBV19; j_call: TRBJ1-2; clone_size: -; cdr3_aa: CASSFDRTSGGYTF; cdr3_nt: TGTGCCAGTAGTTTCGACAGGACTAGCGGGGGCTACACCTTC
d_call: -; v_call: TRBV6-5; j_call: TRBJ1-5; clone_size: once; cdr3_aa: CASSSRPNQPQHF; cdr3_nt: TGTGCCAGCAGCAGCAGGCCCAATCAGCCCCAGCATTTT
d_call: TRBD1; v_call: TRBV27; j_call: TRBJ1-1; clone_size: few; cdr3_aa: CASRTGDTEAFF; cdr3_nt: TGTGCCAGCAGGACAGGGGACACTGAAGCTTTCTTT
d_call: TRBD1; v_call: TRBV3-1/TRBV3-2; j_call: TRBJ1-2; clone_size: -; cdr3_aa: CASSSGQGASFYGYTF; cdr3_nt: TGTGCCAGCAGCTCGGGACAGGGGGCCTCTTTCTATGGCTACACCTTC
d_call: TRBD1; v_call: TRBV7-8; j_call: TRBJ1-3; clone_size: -; cdr3_aa: CASSPSTGNSGNTIYF; cdr3_nt: TGTGCCAGCAGCCCTTCGACAGGGAACTCTGGAAACACCATATATTTT
d_call: TRBD2; v_call: TRBV6-1; j_call: TRBJ2-5; clone_size: -; cdr3_aa: CASSENRGGIETQYF; cdr3_nt: TGTGCCAGCAGTGAGAATCGGGGGGGGATCGAGACCCAGTACTTC
d_call: -; v_call: TRBV19; j_call: TRBJ1-3; clone_size: -; cdr3_aa: CASSTTSRGGVRNTIYF; cdr3_nt: TGTGCCAGTAGTACAACCTCAAGGGGGGGTGTCAGAAACACCATATATTTT
d_call: -; v_call: TRBV19; j_call: TRBJ1-2; clone_size: -; cdr3_aa: CASSPTTGNYGYTF; cdr3_nt: TGTGCCAGTAGTCCAACAACAGGAAACTATGGCTACACCTTC
d_call: TRBD2; v_call: TRBV5-1; j_call: TRBJ2-7; clone_size: once; cdr3_aa: CASSSRTSGGSGEQYF; cdr3_nt: TGCGCCAGCAGCTCCCGGACTAGCGGGGGGTCCGGCGAGCAGTACTTC
d_call: TRBD2; v_call: TRBV12-5; j_call: TRBJ2-1; clone_size: -; cdr3_aa: CASGRRPGLAGGPENEQFF; cdr3_nt: TGTGCTAGTGGGCGGAGACCGGGACTAGCGGGGGGGCCGGAAAATGAGCAGTTCTTC